This T cell receptor (beta chain) was obtained from a study of identical twins. General study points: The degree of excess twin sharing was weaker in beta out-of-frame sequences. Excess low generation probability was seen in twin-shared out-of-frame alpha sequences. Memory repertoires lacked the insertion deficit that abundant cord blood beta clonotypes showed.

V trimming: 4 bases; J trimming: 5 bases; junction bases outside the gene matches: 4. CDR3 size: 13 residues. From germline, CDR1 is SGHTA and CDR2 FQGNSA. Template switching introduced a universal primer site, and the cDNA bore unique molecular identifiers. Via MiXCR, TCRdb re-called the 5' RACE reads, giving one row per CDR3 protein. The sample lists roughly 700,000 distinct CDR3 sequences; 8% to 9% were seen once. The sample holds a few counts of this clonotype. Antigen: not known. These data are also associated with another study on yellow fever vaccine responses in identical twins.

The chain has TRBV7-2 and TRBJ1-2; 7 nucleotides agree with TRBD1. Source material: PBMCs. The sequence derives from a woman between 18 and 29 years old in good health. CDR3 amino acids: CASSWDSRYGYTF. CDR3 DNA: TGTGCCAGCAGCTGGGACAGTCGATATGGCTACACCTTC.